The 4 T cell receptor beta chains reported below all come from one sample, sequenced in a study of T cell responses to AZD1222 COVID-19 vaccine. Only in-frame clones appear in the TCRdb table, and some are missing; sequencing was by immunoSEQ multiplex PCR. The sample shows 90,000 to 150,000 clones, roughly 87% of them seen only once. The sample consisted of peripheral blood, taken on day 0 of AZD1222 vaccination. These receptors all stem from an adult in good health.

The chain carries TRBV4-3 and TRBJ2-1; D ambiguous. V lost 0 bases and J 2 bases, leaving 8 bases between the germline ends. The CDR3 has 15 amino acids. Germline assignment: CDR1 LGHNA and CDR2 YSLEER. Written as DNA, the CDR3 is TGCGCCAGCAGCCAAGAGGCTGCCCCCTACAATGAGCAGTTCTTC. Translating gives CASSQEAAPYNEQFF.

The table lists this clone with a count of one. In DNA, the CDR3 is TGTGCCAGCAGCTTGAAGCCAGCGGTTACCGGGGAGCTGTTTTTT. Protein sequence: CASSLKPAVTGELFF. V is TRBV5-6 and J is TRBJ2-2, with a tentative D call TRBD2 (5 bases). Germline CDR1 SGHDT, CDR2 YYEEEE. Trimming removed 1 base at V and 5 bases at J, with 12 bases between. This CDR3 spans 15 amino acids.

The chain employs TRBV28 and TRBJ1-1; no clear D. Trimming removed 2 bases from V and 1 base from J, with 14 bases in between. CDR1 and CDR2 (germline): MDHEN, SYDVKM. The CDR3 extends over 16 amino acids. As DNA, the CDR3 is TGTGCCAGCAGTTTACAGGTCTACGAGAGGAACACTGAAGCTTTCTTT. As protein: CASSLQVYERNTEAFF.

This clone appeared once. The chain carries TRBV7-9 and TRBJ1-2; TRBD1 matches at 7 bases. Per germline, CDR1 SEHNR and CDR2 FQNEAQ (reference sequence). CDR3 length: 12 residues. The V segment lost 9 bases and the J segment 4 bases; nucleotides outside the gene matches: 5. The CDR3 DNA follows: TGTGCCAGTGACAGGGAGCTCTATGGCTACACCTTC. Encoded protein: CASDRELYGYTF.